The clone carrying this T cell receptor (beta chain) was seen many times. What it recognizes is unknown. TCRdb reprocessed the 5' RACE reads via MiXCR and lists one record per CDR3 protein. This sample has some 48,000 distinct CDR3 sequences, with around a fifth found just once. The sample comes from a study of neurological immune-mediated disorders. The study, taken as a whole, reports: HTLV-1-associated myelopathy had the most TCR clonal expansion, and multiple sclerosis had the least, less than healthy controls. Subjects shared no identical expanded-clone CDR3 amino acid sequences, suggesting private TCR-beta repertoires in all groups.

With V trimmed by 5 bases and J by 8 bases, 8 bases remained unmatched. The CDR3 is 15 residues long. Time point noted: technical triplicate 3. Unsorted libraries were prepared from 2 million PBMCs held at -80 C. The clonotype originates from a man aged 60 to 75 with HTLV-1-associated myelopathy (HAM/TSP). The rearrangement links TRBV12-3 or TRBV12-4 to TRBJ2-1, with 11 bases lining up with TRBD2. Material for sequencing was PBMCs. CDR3 DNA: TGTGCCAGCAGTCGACTAGCGGGAAAAGGGGATGAGCAGTTCTTC. Amino acid sequence: CASSRLAGKGDEQFF.